Below are 7 T cell receptor beta chains sequenced from a single sample in a study of CXCR3-negative and CXCR3-positive naive CD8 T cells. 5' RACE that incorporated UMI labels was used to prepare the TRB cDNA libraries. TCRdb derives one entry per CDR3 protein from the 5' RACE reads, leaving out DNA. Its table lists tens of thousands of distinct CDR3 sequences. For these TCRs, the target antigens are not known. General study results and limits: More hydrophobic TRB CDR3s occurred in CXCR3-positive than in CXCR3-negative naive cells.

Material: naive CXCR3+ CD8+ T cells from blood. As for subset: CD45RO-CCR7+CD27+CD95- naive CD8+ T cells expressing CXCR3 (TNR3+). These receptors were collected from a human donor in good health. Some clones in this sample may be carry-over from other donors' samples.

CDR3 region: CATSGPAGYEQYF. V and J are TRBV24-1 and TRBJ2-7; TCRdb names TRBD1, which stays unverified in the absence of DNA. Germline V gene lookup returns CDR1 KGHDR and CDR2 SFDVKD. The CDR3 length is 13 residues.

The chain couples TRBV6-5 to TRBJ2-7; the TCRdb D gene call, TRBD1, has no DNA to confirm it. Germline V gene sequence: CDR1 MNHEY, CDR2 SVGAGI. There are 13 residues in the CDR3. CDR3: CASSYTGSYEQYF.

The CDR3 is CASSLTTGGTDTQYF. This rearrangement joins TRBV7-3 to TRBJ2-3; the TCRdb call, TRBD1, lacks DNA for checking. The CDR3 totals 15 residues. Germline V CDR1 and CDR2: SGHTA, FQGTGA.

The chain is built from TRBV7-9 and TRBJ2-7; lacking DNA, the TRBD1 call made by TCRdb goes unchecked. The CDR3 covers 14 residues. CDR1 SEHNR and CDR2 FQNEAQ come from the germline V gene (reference sequence). CDR3: CASSLQGGSYEQYF.

The chain is built from TRBV4-2 and TRBJ1-3; checking the TCRdb D call of TRBD1 is not possible without DNA. CDR1 LGHNA and CDR2 YNFKEQ come from the germline V gene. The CDR3 length is 15 residues. The CDR3 loop reads CASSQDHRGGNTIYF.

The rearrangement joins TRBV3-1 to TRBJ2-5; TCRdb names TRBD2, which stays unverified in the absence of DNA. The CDR3 is 15 residues long. The V gene's germline CDR1 is LGHDT and CDR2 YNNKEL (reference sequence). The CDR3 sequence is CASSEEEGVHETQYF.

The chain carries TRBV12-3 or TRBV12-4 and TRBJ2-2; the TRBD1 assignment by TCRdb is unverifiable without DNA. CDR3 length equals 16 residues. The CDR3 is CASNPPGQLNTGELFF.